The 19 T cell receptor beta chains presented below share a single source sample, sequenced in a study of blood T cell repertoires in COVID-19. Sequencing was performed with immunoSEQ multiplex PCR; in TCRdb, only in-frame clones are kept and a portion is missing. The sample lists under 150,000 clones; around three quarters were seen once. The sample comprised peripheral blood. These receptors were taken from an elderly woman with acute or convalescent COVID-19.

To note about this clone: Other nucleotide sequences in the sample specify the same CDR3. CDR3 nucleotide sequence: TGTGCCAGCAGTTCCCCGGACAGGGGGATGGAAGAGACCCAGTACTTC. As protein: CASSSPDRGMEETQYF. The rearrangement uses TRBV6-6 and TRBJ2-5, with 10 bases matching TRBD1. The germline gives CDR1 MNHNY, CDR2 SVGAGI (reference sequence). This CDR3 has 16 residues. V was clipped by 4 bases and J by 3 bases; unmatched bases: 8.

The J gene is TRBJ1-4, the V gene TRBV5-1; D is possibly TRBD1 (5 bases). Germline CDR1 is SGHRS and CDR2 is YFSETQ. V lost 0 bases and J 10 bases, leaving 16 bases between the germline ends. The CDR3 sequence is 15 residues long. This CDR3 reads CASSLAVRGLSKLFF. DNA of the CDR3: TGCGCCAGCAGCTTGGCCGTTAGGGGATTATCAAAACTGTTTTTT.

The chain links TRBV7-2 to TRBJ1-5; 10 bases align to TRBD1. Germline CDR1 SGHTA, CDR2 FQGNSA. V trimming: 4 bases; J trimming: 4 bases; junction bases outside the gene matches: 7. CDR3 length: 16 residues. CDR3: CASSSDRGLENQPQHF. The CDR3 DNA follows: TGTGCCAGCAGCTCAGACAGGGGGCTCGAAAATCAGCCCCAGCATTTT.

This chain joins TRBV5-1 and TRBJ1-1, with no clear D. This CDR3 is 13 amino acids long. V was shortened by 2 bases and J by 3 bases, with 8 bases between the two germline ends. In germline, CDR1 is SGHRS, CDR2 YFSETQ. The CDR3 nucleotides read TGCGCCAGCAGCTTTGGAGGAGACACTGAAGCTTTCTTT. It is translated as CASSFGGDTEAFF.

The J gene is TRBJ1-1, the V gene TRBV27; D unresolved. Germline assignment: CDR1 MNHEY and CDR2 SMNVEV (reference sequence). The V end lost 2 bases, the J end lost 4 bases, and 17 bases lay between the germline ends. This CDR3 contains 16 residues. The CDR3 reads CASSLRIRNGGTEAFF. CDR3 DNA: TGTGCCAGCAGTTTACGAATCAGGAACGGAGGCACTGAAGCTTTCTTT.

The chain has TRBV6-6 and TRBJ1-2, with D tentatively TRBD1 (5 bases). V was cut by 7 bases and J by 7 bases, with 16 bases left in between. Germline V lookup: CDR1 MNHNY, CDR2 SVGAGI (reference sequence). The CDR3 extends over 13 amino acids. The CDR3 protein is CASTLGEGIGYTF. Written as DNA, the CDR3 is TGTGCCAGCACCTTGGGGGAGGGAATTGGCTACACCTTC.

The chain joins TRBV28 to TRBJ1-6, with D unclear. This CDR3 is 16 amino acids long. CDR1 and CDR2 (germline): MDHEN, SYDVKM. Deletions cut 7 bases from V and 7 bases from J, with 20 bases between. The CDR3 nucleotides read TGTGCCAGCACCGCGGCGGTAGGACTAGGGAATTCACCCCTCCACTTT. Translation: CASTAAVGLGNSPLHF.

This CDR3 is CASSDTGGKYEQYF. The CDR3 region has the DNA TGTGCCAGCAGTGATACAGGGGGAAAATACGAGCAGTACTTC. V is TRBV6-1 and J is TRBJ2-7, with 8 bases identical to TRBD1. CDR3 length equals 14 residues. Trimming cost V 3 bases and J 4 bases; bases outside gene matches: 5. In germline, CDR1 is MNHNS, CDR2 SASEGT.

The V gene is TRBV6-2 or TRBV6-3, the J gene TRBJ2-7; D is perhaps TRBD2 (5 bases). The V and J ends lost 2 bases and 9 bases respectively, with 17 bases between them. Per germline, CDR1 MNHEY and CDR2 SVGEGT. CDR3 length equals 14 residues. CDR3: CASSYGGPSIGQYF. The CDR3 nucleotides read TGTGCCAGCAGTTACGGCGGGCCTAGCATAGGGCAGTACTTC.

The genes are TRBV28 and TRBJ1-2, with D possibly TRBD1 on 5 matching bases. Trimming removed 3 bases from V and 4 bases from J, with 18 bases in between. This CDR3 region has 16 residues. The germline CDR1 and CDR2 sequences are MDHEN and SYDVKM. The CDR3 DNA reads as TGTGCCAGCAGTTTTTTCCCTGGGGGGGGGACCTATGGCTACACCTTC. Amino acid sequence: CASSFFPGGGTYGYTF.

This rearrangement joins TRBV3-1 (or the pseudogene TRBV3-2) to TRBJ2-4; 7 bases match TRBD1. J was trimmed by 2 bases and V by 4 bases; bases with no gene match: 5. Germline values: CDR1 LGHDT, CDR2 YNNKEL (reference sequence). The CDR3 has 15 amino acids. CDR3 nucleotides: TGTGCCAGCAGCCGGGACAGTGTGTCCAAAAACATTCAGTACTTC. Translating it yields CASSRDSVSKNIQYF.

This chain uses TRBV28 with TRBJ2-7, with TRBD2 matching 13 bases. The CDR3 runs 14 residues. V was clipped by 6 bases and J by 6 bases; unmatched bases: 5. Germline CDR1 is MDHEN and CDR2 is SYDVKM. CDR3 bases: TGTGCCAGCAGACTAGCGGGAGGGCCCCGCGAGCAGTACTTC. This sequence encodes CASRLAGGPREQYF.

V gene TRBV9 combines with J gene TRBJ2-7; 8 bases align to TRBD1. Losses at the gene ends were 0 bases for V and 1 base for J; bases not matched to a gene: 0. The CDR3 extends over 14 amino acids. Germline values: CDR1 SGDLS, CDR2 YYNGEE. CDR3 nucleotide sequence: TGTGCCAGCAGCGTAGGGGACAGGTCCTACGAGCAGTACTTC. Its protein is CASSVGDRSYEQYF.

This chain connects TRBV7-5 to TRBJ2-7; the D call in the table, TRBD2, was not verified against the DNA. TRBV7-5 is shown as a pseudogene. This CDR3 comprises 15 residues. The CDR3 DNA follows: TGTGCCAGAAGCTTAGGGTCAGCGGGAGGGTACGAGCAGTACTTC. Translation: CARSLGSAGGYEQYF.

V and J are TRBV6-4 and TRBJ1-1, with 7 nucleotides matching TRBD1. CDR1 MRHNA and CDR2 SNTAGT come from the germline V gene. Trimming took 5 bases from V and 0 from J; bases not matched to a gene: 3. This CDR3 comprises 14 residues. CDR3 sequence reads: CASSRDSLNTEAFF. The DNA of the CDR3 is TGTGCCAGCAGTCGGGACAGCTTGAACACTGAAGCTTTCTTT.

This clone has just one count. The rearrangement joins TRBV7-9 to TRBJ1-1; 9 nucleotides line up with TRBD1. V trimming: 5 bases; J trimming: 5 bases; junction bases outside the gene matches: 6. Germline CDR1 is SEHNR and CDR2 is FQNEAQ (reference sequence). This CDR3 comprises 14 residues. The CDR3 spells CASSTQGARTEAFF. CDR3 coding DNA: TGTGCCAGCAGCACACAGGGGGCGCGTACTGAAGCTTTCTTT.

The rearrangement uses TRBV3-1 (or the pseudogene TRBV3-2) and TRBJ2-1; 11 positions agree with TRBD2. Germline V gene lookup returns CDR1 LGHDT and CDR2 YNNKEL (reference sequence). The length of the CDR3 is 16 residues. Trimming took 4 bases from V and 9 from J; bases not matched to a gene: 11. The chain's CDR3 is CASSPETSGTRGEQFF. CDR3 sequence (DNA): TGTGCCAGCAGCCCCGAGACTAGCGGGACTCGGGGTGAGCAGTTCTTC.

The chain joins TRBV24-1 to TRBJ1-5; TRBD1 matches 7 bases. The V and J ends lost 2 bases and 1 base, in that order; junction bases with no gene match: 4. Per germline, CDR1 KGHDR and CDR2 SFDVKD. There are 16 residues in the CDR3. The CDR3 spells CATSDSRQGSNQPQHF. CDR3 DNA: TGTGCCACCAGTGATTCACGACAGGGAAGCAATCAGCCCCAGCATTTT.

The genes are TRBV27 and TRBJ1-6, with a tentative D call TRBD1 (6 bases). CDR3 length: 14 amino acids. Trimming took off 6 bases at V and 1 base at J, with 7 bases between the two ends. From germline, CDR1 is MNHEY and CDR2 SMNVEV (reference sequence). In DNA, the CDR3 is TGTGCCAGCAGCCAGGGGTCCTATAATTCACCCCTCCACTTT. It yields the protein CASSQGSYNSPLHF.